The 29 T cell receptor beta chains below were found in one sample sequenced in a study of cytomegalovirus exposure and HLA in healthy donors. The PCR employed 60 Vbeta primers together with 13 Jbeta primers. The protocol was immunoSEQ multiplex PCR, while the TCRdb copy is restricted to in-frame clones and leaves out a portion. This table holds roughly 86,000 clones, about three quarters found once. Sequencing used PBMCs. Every receptor here comes from a man in his fifties or sixties in good health and CMV-seronegative.

The chain combines TRBV5-1 with TRBJ2-5; 7 bases are a match to TRBD2. Judging by the DNA end, TRBJ2-7 fits better; the J call may be wrong. The germline CDR1 and CDR2 sequences are SGHRS and YFSETQ. The CDR3 runs 15 residues. The CDR3 is CASSLVGGSSYEQYF. The CDR3 DNA is TGCGCCAGCAGCTTGGTGGGGGGGTCCTCCTACGAGCAGTACTTC.

V and J are TRBV28 and TRBJ2-3; no reliable D call. The CDR3 is made up of 13 amino acids. Germline CDR1 reads MDHEN; CDR2 reads SYDVKM. V was trimmed by 8 bases and J by 5 bases, leaving 14 bases between them. Here the CDR3 DNA reads TGTGCCAGCCGAGGCAGTGTGGGAGATACGCAGTATTTT. It specifies CASRGSVGDTQYF.

The CDR3 sequence is CASRSGRYNEQFF. DNA of the CDR3: TGTGCCAGCAGAAGCGGGAGATACAATGAGCAGTTCTTC. J is TRBJ2-1 and V is TRBV6-5, with 8 bases lining up with TRBD2. The CDR3 contains 13 residues. V trimming: 6 bases; J trimming: 4 bases; junction bases outside the gene matches: 2. Germline V gene sequence: CDR1 MNHEY, CDR2 SVGAGI.

The V gene is TRBV11-2, the J gene TRBJ2-2; 9 bases line up with TRBD2. The CDR3 is made up of 18 amino acids. Germline assignment: CDR1 SGHAT and CDR2 FQNNGV. Trimming cost V 5 bases and J 6 bases; bases outside gene matches: 16. CDR3 nucleotides: TGTGCCAGCAGCCTCCCCCAACGGCTAGCGGGAACCGCCGGGGAGCTGTTTTTT. As protein: CASSLPQRLAGTAGELFF.

The chain joins TRBV5-1 to TRBJ1-6, with D unresolved. V dropped 0 bases and J dropped 9 bases, with 10 bases sitting between them. From germline, CDR1 is SGHRS and CDR2 YFSETQ. This CDR3 has 14 amino acids. The CDR3 loop is CASSLGRGTSPLHF. The CDR3, as DNA: TGCGCCAGCAGCTTGGGCCGGGGTACTTCACCCCTCCACTTT.

The chain joins TRBV6-1 to TRBJ2-3, with a possible D match to TRBD2 (5 bases). The ends were cut back, 6 bases at V and 4 bases at J, with 17 bases in the middle. The CDR3 length is 15 residues. The V gene's germline CDR1 is MNHNS and CDR2 SASEGT. The CDR3 coding sequence is TGTGCCAGCAGCCTTAACGGCTTCGGGGCAGATACGCAGTATTTT. Residues: CASSLNGFGADTQYF.

This chain joins TRBV27 and TRBJ2-7; D not certain. Germline V gene data show CDR1 as MNHEY and CDR2 as SMNVEV (reference sequence). The V gene lost 3 bases and the J gene lost 5 bases, with 11 bases spanning the gap. There are 13 residues in the CDR3. The CDR3 loop reads CASSFASSHEQYF. In nucleotides, the CDR3 is TGTGCCAGCAGTTTTGCCAGTTCCCACGAGCAGTACTTC.

The V call is TRBV12-5, the J call TRBJ2-2, with D possibly being TRBD1 (5 bases). V was cut by 1 base and J by 5 bases, with 8 bases left in between. This CDR3 spans 14 amino acids. Germline V gene lookup returns CDR1 LGHNT and CDR2 FRNRAP. The CDR3 DNA reads TGTGCTAGTGGTTTGGGGACACCTACCGGGGAGCTGTTTTTT. This encodes CASGLGTPTGELFF.

This chain links TRBV6-6 with TRBJ2-7; 11 positions agree with TRBD2. With 0 bases clipped from V and 4 bases from J, the junction kept 5 bases outside the gene matches. The germline V gene encodes CDR1 MNHNY and CDR2 SVGAGI (reference sequence). The CDR3 runs to 16 residues. CDR3 amino acids: CASSYSTSGVPYEQYF. For the CDR3, the DNA is TGTGCCAGCAGTTACTCGACTAGCGGGGTCCCGTACGAGCAGTACTTC.

This sequence joins TRBV5-8 and TRBJ2-1; TRBD2 matches at 7 bases. Germline lookup yields CDR1 SGHTS and CDR2 YDEGEE. This CDR3 comprises 16 residues. The junction had 9 bases not matched to a gene; V was cut back by 4 bases and J by 2 bases. The CDR3 nucleotides are TGTGCCAGCAGCCCTAGACTAGCAGGCACCTACAATGAGCAGTTCTTC. Its protein product is CASSPRLAGTYNEQFF.

This clone occurred a few times. The rearrangement joins TRBV29-1 to TRBJ2-7; 11 bases are shared with TRBD2. The CDR3 covers 15 residues. Germline V gene sequence: CDR1 SQVTM, CDR2 ANQGSEA. Losses at the gene ends were 3 bases for V and 7 bases for J; bases not matched to a gene: 11. The CDR3 region is CSVEGPTSGSGEQYF. CDR3 DNA sequence: TGCAGCGTTGAGGGGCCAACTAGCGGGAGTGGTGAGCAGTACTTC.

The chain couples TRBV5-1 to TRBJ2-5; D may be TRBD2 (5 bases). The CDR3 extends over 14 amino acids. Trimming left V 0 bases short and J 1 base short, with 7 bases between. From germline, CDR1 is SGHRS and CDR2 YFSETQ. This CDR3 is CASSLASGQETQYF. The CDR3 region has the DNA TGCGCCAGCAGCTTGGCCAGCGGCCAAGAGACCCAGTACTTC.

This clone was picked up a small number of times. The rearrangement links TRBV5-6 to TRBJ1-4; weak D call: TRBD1 (5 bases). The CDR3 is made up of 15 amino acids. Trimming removed 2 bases at V and 3 bases at J, with 11 bases between. CDR1 and CDR2 (germline): SGHDT, YYEEEE. CDR3 DNA sequence: TGTGCCAGCAGCTTATACGGGGGTGCTAATGAAAAACTGTTTTTT. It specifies CASSLYGGANEKLFF.

The CDR3 coding sequence is TGTGCCAGCTCTTCTACAGGGGGTAGAGGCAATCAGCCCCAGCATTTT. Translated, it gives CASSSTGGRGNQPQHF. The rearrangement uses TRBV18 and TRBJ1-5, with 8 bases matching TRBD1. V was clipped by 6 bases and J by 2 bases; unmatched bases: 9. Germline assignment: CDR1 KGHSH and CDR2 LQKENI. The length of the CDR3 is 16 residues. Together with reference TRBV18 and TRBJ1-5, the CDR3 gives the full variable domain: NAGVMQNPRHLVRRRGQEARLRCSPMKGHSHVYWYRQLPEEGLKFMVYLQKENIIDESGMPKERFSAEFPKEGPSILRIQQVVRGDSAAYFCASSSTGGRGNQPQHFGDGTRLSIL.

This chain links TRBV5-1 with TRBJ2-5; D is unresolved. Per germline, CDR1 SGHRS and CDR2 YFSETQ. The CDR3 contains 15 residues. Trimming took off 0 bases at V and 1 base at J, with 10 bases between the two ends. The CDR3 protein is CASSLDSRIQETQYF. CDR3 nucleotides: TGCGCCAGCAGCTTGGATTCGCGGATCCAAGAGACCCAGTACTTC. The whole variable domain, remainder taken from reference TRBV5-1 and TRBJ2-5, is KAGVTQTPRYLIKTRGQQVTLSCSPISGHRSVSWYQQTPGQGLQFLFEYFSETQRNKGNFPGRFSGRQFSNSRSEMNVSTLELGDSALYLCASSLDSRIQETQYFGPGTRLLVL.

V is TRBV9 and J is TRBJ2-5; 7 nucleotides agree with TRBD2. The ends lost 3 bases at V and 4 bases at J; junction bases unmatched: 15. The V gene's germline CDR1 is SGDLS and CDR2 YYNGEE. The CDR3 consists of 17 residues. CDR3 DNA: TGTGCCAGCAGCGCCCAGCCCCGTACGGGAGGTGGAGAGACCCAGTACTTC. Amino acid sequence: CASSAQPRTGGGETQYF.

The chain is built from TRBV19 and TRBJ1-5; 7 bases agree with TRBD1. The length of the CDR3 is 17 residues. Germline CDR1 reads LNHDA; CDR2 reads SQIVND (reference sequence). Trimming removed 3 bases from V and 2 bases from J; junction bases left unmatched: 10. The CDR3 coding sequence is TGTGCCAGTAGTATTGGGTACAGGGGCAATGGCAATCAGCCCCAGCATTTT. Its translation is CASSIGYRGNGNQPQHF.

The chain employs TRBV27 and TRBJ2-3; TRBD1 is a possible D gene (6 bases). V lost 0 bases and J 1 base, leaving 17 bases between the germline ends. Germline V lookup: CDR1 MNHEY, CDR2 SMNVEV (reference sequence). The CDR3 covers 18 residues. The CDR3 DNA reads as TGTGCCAGCAGTTTATCGGAGCCCGTCAGGGGCCGCACAGATACGCAGTATTTT. Translating it yields CASSLSEPVRGRTDTQYF.

J is TRBJ1-2 and V is TRBV25-1; D might be TRBD1 (5 bases). Germline lookup yields CDR1 MGHDK and CDR2 SYGVNS. V was pared by 2 bases and J by 6 bases, with 19 bases between. This CDR3 is 16 amino acids long. CDR3 in DNA: TGTGCCAGCAGTGAAGTAGCGGACACCCTCTTCCATGGCTACACCTTC. Encoded protein: CASSEVADTLFHGYTF.

This clone was observed a few times. The chain joins TRBV5-1 to TRBJ2-7; no clear D. The V end was cut by 0 bases, the J end by 2 bases, with 9 bases between. The CDR3 runs to 14 residues. Germline V gene sequence: CDR1 SGHRS, CDR2 YFSETQ. DNA of the CDR3: TGCGCCAGCAGCTTGGGCACAGTCGCCTACGAGCAGTACTTC. It codes for CASSLGTVAYEQYF.

The chain couples TRBV28 to TRBJ1-4, with TRBD1 as a possible D gene (5 bases). CDR1 and CDR2 (germline): MDHEN, SYDVKM. The CDR3 covers 15 residues. Trimming cost V 1 base and J 8 bases, with 14 bases left between them. The CDR3 sequence: CASSLLPRRGEKLFF. The CDR3, as DNA: TGTGCCAGCAGTTTATTACCCAGGCGGGGGGAAAAACTGTTTTTT.

The chain recombines TRBV19 with TRBJ2-3; D is undetermined. Germline assignment: CDR1 LNHDA and CDR2 SQIVND (reference sequence). The V end was cut by 3 bases, the J end by 0 bases, with 10 bases between. This CDR3 region has 15 residues. The CDR3 DNA sequence: TGTGCCAGTAGTATCGATCAGATTAGCACAGATACGCAGTATTTT. It specifies CASSIDQISTDTQYF.

The V gene is TRBV10-3, the J gene TRBJ1-3, with a tentative D call TRBD1 (6 bases). CDR3 length: 14 amino acids. The V end was cut by 6 bases, the J end by 0 bases, with 9 bases between. Per the germline V gene, CDR1 is ENHRY and CDR2 is SYGVKD. The CDR3, as DNA: TGTGCCATCAGGACAGGTATCTCTGGAAACACCATATATTTT. It translates to CAIRTGISGNTIYF.

The V gene is TRBV6-5, the J gene TRBJ1-6; TRBD1 might be the D (6 bases). This CDR3 is built from 13 residues. Germline V gene data show CDR1 as MNHEY and CDR2 as SVGAGI. Trimming pared 6 bases from V and 10 bases from J, leaving 13 bases between. CDR3 residues: CASSLQGESPLHF. For the CDR3, the DNA is TGTGCCAGCAGCTTACAGGGAGAGTCACCCCTCCACTTT.

V and J are TRBV5-6 and TRBJ2-5; TRBD1 might be the D (6 bases). Trimming took off 0 bases at V and 2 bases at J, with 11 bases between the two ends. The CDR3 contains 15 residues. Germline CDR1 and CDR2: SGHDT and YYEEEE. The CDR3 loop is CASSLGWTVQETQYF. The CDR3 nucleotides read TGTGCCAGCAGCTTGGGTTGGACAGTTCAAGAGACCCAGTACTTC.

The chain is built from TRBV5-1 and TRBJ2-2, with 10 bases that match TRBD1. The CDR3 consists of 14 residues. Germline V lookup: CDR1 SGHRS, CDR2 YFSETQ. J lost 5 bases, V lost 3 bases, and 1 base had no gene match. As DNA, the CDR3 is TGCGCCAGCAGCTGGGACAGGGGAACCGGGGAGCTGTTTTTT. Translation: CASSWDRGTGELFF.

The V gene is TRBV7-2, the J gene TRBJ1-2, with 9 nucleotides matching TRBD1. The V segment lost 5 bases and the J segment 6 bases; nucleotides outside the gene matches: 10. This CDR3 has 15 residues. CDR1 is SGHTA, CDR2 FQGNSA, per germline. The CDR3 DNA reads TGTGCCAGCAGCACTCCGGGACAGGGAGGAGATGGCTACACCTTC. Translating it yields CASSTPGQGGDGYTF.

The chain carries TRBV12-5 and TRBJ1-2; the D gene is possibly TRBD1 (6 bases). Trimming took 6 bases from V and 4 from J, leaving 9 bases between them. Germline-derived CDR1 and CDR2 are LGHNT and FRNRAP. The CDR3 extends over 12 amino acids. CDR3 loop: CASGRDTYGYTF. As DNA, the CDR3 is TGTGCTAGTGGACGGGACACCTATGGCTACACCTTC.

The chain is built from TRBV4-2 and TRBJ1-5; D remains unclear. CDR1 is LGHNA and CDR2 is YNFKEQ in the germline V gene. This CDR3 region has 13 residues. Trimming stripped 0 bases from V and 4 bases from J, with 4 bases between. CDR3 sequence (DNA): TGTGCCAGCAGCCAAGATCCAAATCAGCCCCAGCATTTT. It codes for CASSQDPNQPQHF.